The 3 T cell receptor beta chains in this list originate from one sample, sequenced in a study of blood T cell repertoires in COVID-19. This table comes from immunoSEQ multiplex PCR, and its TCRdb copy is limited to in-frame clones, with some not included. The sample includes roughly 150,000 clones, approximately 90% seen only once; the top ten take around 4.2%. The sequencing sample was made of PBMCs or T cells enriched from blood (not recorded which). Receptor source: a man aged 50 to 60 who had recovered from COVID-19.

The table lists this clone with a count of one. The genes are TRBV25-1 and TRBJ1-6; 9 bases are a match to TRBD1. With 3 bases clipped from V and 2 bases from J, the junction kept 8 bases outside the gene matches. CDR1 and CDR2 (germline): MGHDK, SYGVNS. There are 18 residues in the CDR3. CDR3 region: CASSDRTGGFTYNSPLHF. In DNA, the CDR3 is TGTGCCAGCAGTGACCGTACAGGGGGCTTCACCTATAATTCACCCCTCCACTTT. Full variable domain (missing parts from reference TRBV25-1 and TRBJ1-6): EADIYQTPRYLVIGTGKKITLECSQTMGHDKMYWYQQDPGMELHLIHYSYGVNSTEKGDLSSESTVSRIRTEHFPLTLESARPSHTSQYLCASSDRTGGFTYNSPLHFGNGTRLTVT.

CDR3 sequence (DNA): TGTGCCAGCTCACCAAACGCCCTACCTCAAGAGACCCAGTACTTC. Translating it yields CASSPNALPQETQYF. The chain couples TRBV18 to TRBJ2-5; unclear D gene. The CDR3 sequence is 15 residues long. Germline V lookup: CDR1 KGHSH, CDR2 LQKENI. With 2 bases removed from V and 2 bases from J, the gap between germline ends came to 12 bases. Combining the CDR3 with reference TRBV18 and TRBJ2-5 gives the whole variable domain NAGVMQNPRHLVRRRGQEARLRCSPMKGHSHVYWYRQLPEEGLKFMVYLQKENIIDESGMPKERFSAEFPKEGPSILRIQQVVRGDSAAYFCASSPNALPQETQYFGPGTRLLVL.

The chain recombines TRBV7-2 with TRBJ1-1; D is unresolved. V lost 5 bases and J 11 bases, leaving 15 bases between the germline ends. Germline-derived CDR1 and CDR2 are SGHTA and FQGNSA. This CDR3 is 12 amino acids long. The CDR3 loop reads CASSQQVLSAFF. CDR3 in DNA: TGTGCCAGCAGCCAGCAGGTCCTGTCGGCTTTCTTT.